The entry below gives a single T cell receptor beta chain sequence along with its context. Its antigen is still unknown. These data originate in a study of shared clonotypes between healthy human individuals. Study summary: The composition of the donors was a couple of women and three men aged 18 to 49. A donor's plate count was three for CD4 naive and three for CD4 memory; CD8 naive had two and CD8 memory one. Study-wide points: Non-shared clonotypes showed lower generation probabilities than clonotypes common to all four donors.

Sequencing was performed with immunoSEQ multiplex PCR; in TCRdb, only in-frame clones are kept and a portion is missing. The data show fewer than 1.6 million clones, around 98.5% seen once. HIV-negative, healthy adults without recent acute infections or vaccinations were the donors. The CDR3 runs to 14 residues. The germline V and J ends were trimmed by 3 bases and 3 bases, with 12 bases remaining between them. Germline lookup yields CDR1 WSHSY and CDR2 SAAADI. The origin of this receptor is a young man in good health. Material: naive CD4+ T cells sorted from blood. Described subset: CD45RA+ positively selected. The V call is TRBV10-2, the J call TRBJ2-7, with TRBD1 as a possible D gene (6 bases). Written as DNA, the CDR3 is TGCGCCAGCAGTGAAGGAAGGGGGTACTACGAGCAGTACTTC. Residues: CASSEGRGYYEQYF.